This T cell receptor (beta chain) was observed in a study of somatic mutations in cytotoxic T cells in rheumatoid arthritis. Overall study: Patient blood (approximately 30 ml EDTA) was drawn right after diagnosis, before any treatment. T-cell populations stained with V beta antibodies were in some cases flow-sorted at nearly 100% purity, including V beta1+ cells that were sequenced for TCRB. Study-wide results and limits: The antigen targets of the expanded CD8+ clones were unknown. In about an eighth of the roughly 60 patients, the largest CD8+ clone exceeded 20% of CD8+ cells.

This CDR3 contains 13 residues. Germline-derived CDR1 and CDR2 are SGHTS and YDEGEE. V trimming: 2 bases; J trimming: 6 bases; junction bases outside the gene matches: 2. The method was immunoSEQ multiplex PCR; TCRdb's version includes in-frame clones alone and lacks a portion of them. This sample has a few thousand clones, with roughly 80% found just once. With respect to this clone: Its antigen is not known.

V gene TRBV5-8 combines with J gene TRBJ1-2; 9 nucleotides line up with TRBD1. Sequenced: CD8+ T cells sorted from blood. This receptor was obtained from an adult with rheumatoid arthritis. In DNA, the CDR3 is TGTGCCAGCAGCTTCCGGGACAGGGATGGCTACACCTTC. Translated, it gives CASSFRDRDGYTF.